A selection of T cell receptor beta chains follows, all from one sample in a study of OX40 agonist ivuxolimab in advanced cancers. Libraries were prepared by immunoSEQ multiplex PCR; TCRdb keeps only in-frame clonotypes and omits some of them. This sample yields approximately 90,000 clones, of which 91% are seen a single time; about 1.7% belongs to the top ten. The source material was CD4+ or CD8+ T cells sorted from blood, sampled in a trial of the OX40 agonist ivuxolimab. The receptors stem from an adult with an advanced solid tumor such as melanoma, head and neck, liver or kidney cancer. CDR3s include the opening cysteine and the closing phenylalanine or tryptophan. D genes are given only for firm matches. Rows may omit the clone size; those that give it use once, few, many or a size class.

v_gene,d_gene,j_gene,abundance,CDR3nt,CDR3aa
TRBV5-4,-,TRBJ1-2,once,TGTGCCAGCAGATATGCGGGGACGGTACCTTTCTATGGCTACACCTTC,CASRYAGTVPFYGYTF
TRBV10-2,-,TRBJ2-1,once,TGCGCCAGCAGTGAGTATCTTTCGGGCCCGAGGGGCAATGAGCAGTTCTTC,CASSEYLSGPRGNEQFF
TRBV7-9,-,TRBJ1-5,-,TGTGCCAGCAGCTTAGCGTCTGGCGGGGGCAATCAGCCCCAGCATTTT,CASSLASGGGNQPQHF
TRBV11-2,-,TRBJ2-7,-,TGTGCCAGCAGCTTATCCCGGATCAACCTCTACGAGCAGTACTTC,CASSLSRINLYEQYF
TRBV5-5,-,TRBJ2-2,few,TGTGCCAGCAGCTTATCCTCGGCCGGGGAGCTGTTTTTT,CASSLSSAGELFF
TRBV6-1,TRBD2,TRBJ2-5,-,TGTGCCAGCCTCACTAGCGGGTGGAGGGGGGAGACCCAGTACTTC,CASLTSGWRGETQYF
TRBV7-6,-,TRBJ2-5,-,TGTGCCAGCAGCTTCTTAGGGGGACGGGAGACCCAGTACTTC,CASSFLGGRETQYF
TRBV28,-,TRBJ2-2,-,TGTGCCAGCTCCCCCGCTGGGCTGAACGGGGAGCTGTTTTTT,CASSPAGLNGELFF
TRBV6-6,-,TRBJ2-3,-,TGTGCCAGCAGTCCCCCCCCCGGATCTAGCACAGATACGCAGTATTTT,CASSPPPGSSTDTQYF
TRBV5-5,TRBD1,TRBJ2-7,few,TGTGCCAGCAGCTTGGGGGCGGCGAGGACAGGGCTCTACGAGCAGTACTTC,CASSLGAARTGLYEQYF
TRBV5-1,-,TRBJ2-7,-,TGCGCCAGCAGCTTGGCGGCCGGAGGGGTTGGGTACGAGCAGTACTTC,CASSLAAGGVGYEQYF
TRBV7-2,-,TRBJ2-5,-,TGTGCCAGCAGTCGTGCCGGGACAAACCAAGAGACCCAGTACTTC,CASSRAGTNQETQYF
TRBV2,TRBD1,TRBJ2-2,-,TGTGCCCGAGGACAGGGGTTCAATGGCGGGGAGCTGTTTTTT,CARGQGFNGGELFF
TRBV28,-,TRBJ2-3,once,TGTGCCAGCAGTTCCACTCAAGATACGCAGTATTTT,CASSSTQDTQYF
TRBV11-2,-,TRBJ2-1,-,TGTGCCAGCAGCTTGGGTTTAGCGGTAAATGAGCAGTTCTTC,CASSLGLAVNEQFF